The T cell receptor (beta chain) described here comes from a study of T cells in Graves' hyperthyroidism and ophthalmopathy. This clonotype was counted many times. The antigen is unknown. The CDR3 consists of 13 residues. The trim removed 5 bases at V and 7 bases at J, leaving 5 bases unmatched. What was amplified from RNA transcripts were TCR beta CDR3 regions. Primed by the HTBI set, a first-round RT-PCR was run on the TCR CDR3. TCRdb processed the multiplex PCR reads anew with MiXCR; each CDR3 protein has one entry. Of around 620,000 distinct CDR3 sequences detected, more than 13% appear once; the ten largest clones hold 7% to 9%. Points from the study as a whole: Ophthalmopathy was model-predicted a median approximately 6.4 months pre-onset.

The specimen was blood. This clonotype originated in a woman aged 18-30 years with Graves' ophthalmopathy. The genes are TRBV12-3 or TRBV12-4 and TRBJ2-7, with 10 positions matching TRBD2. CDR3 protein: CASSTLAGVEQYF. The CDR3, as DNA: TGTGCCAGCAGTACCCTAGCGGGAGTTGAGCAGTACTTC.